Listed below are T cell receptor beta chains from one sample, sequenced in a study of cytomegalovirus exposure and HLA in healthy donors. Repertoires were generated with immunoSEQ multiplex PCR, while TCRdb's copy carries only in-frame clones and drops some. The sample shows 52,000 or so clones, about 91% of them seen only once. Sequenced: PBMCs. The receptors come from a woman in her late teens or twenties in good health and CMV-seronegative. Each CDR3 is given with its conserved first and last residue. The D gene is left open where the match is weak. Rows give clone size only sometimes, using once, few, many, or a class for an expanded clone.

j_call v_call d_call clone_size cdr3_aa cdr3_nt
TRBJ2-7 TRBV2 TRBD1 - CASSERRGQYEQYF TGTGCCAGCAGTGAGCGCAGGGGGCAATACGAGCAGTACTTC
TRBJ1-1 TRBV30 TRBD1 once CAWRGQGNSEAFF TGTGCCTGGCGGGGACAGGGAAATTCTGAAGCTTTCTTT
TRBJ1-1 TRBV29-1 - - CSVGPGYTEAFF TGCAGCGTTGGGCCAGGGTACACTGAAGCTTTCTTT
TRBJ1-5 TRBV10-3 - - CAISAGGTQPQHF TGTGCCATCAGTGCGGGCGGGACCCAGCCCCAGCATTTT
TRBJ1-4 TRBV2 - - CASSVRGFGNEKLFF TGTGCCAGCAGTGTTAGAGGATTTGGTAATGAAAAACTGTTTTTT
TRBJ1-1 TRBV6-5 - few CASSKQGNTEAFF TGTGCCAGCAGTAAACAGGGGAACACTGAAGCTTTCTTT
TRBJ1-5 TRBV27 - - CASSLFADSNQPQHF TGTGCCAGCAGTTTATTTGCAGATAGCAATCAGCCCCAGCATTTT
TRBJ2-1 TRBV6-5 - - CASSYSPGRSYNEQFF TGTGCCAGCAGTTACTCTCCAGGGAGGTCCTACAATGAGCAGTTCTTC
TRBJ1-1 TRBV29-1 TRBD1 - CSVQGVLNTEAFF TGCAGCGTGCAGGGGGTGCTCAACACTGAAGCTTTCTTT
TRBJ1-4 TRBV11-2 - - CASTSKLRGVGEKLFF TGTGCCAGCACCTCGAAATTGCGGGGTGTGGGTGAAAAACTGTTTTTT
TRBJ2-1 TRBV7-2 TRBD2 once CASSQQGGLAENEQFF TGTGCCAGCAGCCAGCAGGGGGGACTAGCAGAGAATGAGCAGTTCTTC
TRBJ2-7 TRBV7-6 TRBD1 - CASSSPLTGHYEQYF TGTGCCAGCAGCTCCCCCCTGACAGGGCACTACGAGCAGTACTTC
TRBJ1-6 TRBV30 - few CAWSVEARSSPLHF TGTGCCTGGAGTGTGGAGGCCAGATCTTCACCCCTCCACTTT
TRBJ1-2 TRBV19 - - CATHPLFSSGGYGYTF TGTGCCACCCATCCCCTCTTCTCGTCTGGCGGCTATGGCTACACCTTC
TRBJ1-1 TRBV4-1 TRBD1 - CASSQDKVRGLAEAFF TGCGCCAGCAGCCAAGATAAAGTCAGGGGGCTCGCTGAAGCTTTCTTT
TRBJ1-2 TRBV4-3 TRBD1 - CASSQQRGTGTGYGYTF TGCGCCAGCAGCCAACAAAGGGGGACAGGGACGGGCTATGGCTACACCTTC
TRBJ2-7 TRBV27 - - CASSLRGNRAAYEQYF TGTGCCAGCAGTTTGAGAGGTAACAGGGCTGCTTACGAGCAGTACTTC
TRBJ1-1 TRBV29-1 - - CSVSRVWVTEAFF TGCAGCGTTTCCAGGGTGTGGGTCACTGAAGCTTTCTTT
TRBJ2-3 TRBV18 - - CASSPRTDSTDTQYF TGTGCCAGCTCACCACGGACAGATAGCACAGATACGCAGTATTTT
TRBJ2-5 TRBV28 - - CASSLPNQETQYF TGTGCCAGCAGTTTACCTAACCAAGAGACCCAGTACTTC
TRBJ2-7 TRBV14 - - CASSQSGWGDYEQYF TGTGCCAGCAGCCAATCAGGGTGGGGGGACTACGAGCAGTACTTC
TRBJ2-4 TRBV2 TRBD1 once CASRGGQGANIQYF TGTGCCAGCAGGGGGGGACAGGGGGCAAACATTCAGTACTTC
TRBJ2-5 TRBV4-3 TRBD1 - CASSQGNLGQGAYQETQYF TGCGCCAGCAGCCAGGGGAACCTCGGACAGGGGGCTTACCAAGAGACCCAGTACTTC
TRBJ2-5 TRBV27 TRBD2 - CGNRGEEVETQYF TGTGGCAACCGGGGGGAGGAGGTGGAGACCCAGTACTTC
TRBJ1-5 TRBV6-6 TRBD1 - CASSRGNNQPQHF TGTGCCAGTAGCAGGGGGAACAATCAGCCCCAGCATTTT
TRBJ2-3 TRBV28 TRBD1 once CASSLQGTGKNTQYF TGTGCCAGCAGTTTACAGGGGACAGGGAAGAATACGCAGTATTTT
TRBJ2-3 TRBV5-1 - - CASSLGTAGLSTDTQYF TGCGCCAGCAGCTTGGGTACGGCGGGTCTTAGCACAGATACGCAGTATTTT
TRBJ1-2 TRBV29-1 TRBD1 - CSVTSQGYYGYTF TGCAGCGTTACCTCACAGGGGTACTATGGCTACACCTTC
TRBJ1-2 TRBV5-5 TRBD1 - CASSAQGGQDYGYTF TGTGCCAGCAGCGCACAGGGGGGTCAGGACTATGGCTACACCTTC
TRBJ2-7 TRBV4-1 TRBD1 - CASSQGTGGTYEQYF TGCGCCAGCAGCCAAGGGACAGGGGGAACCTACGAGCAGTACTTC
TRBJ2-2 TRBV5-6 - - CASSLTANTGELFF TGTGCCAGCAGCTTGACAGCGAACACCGGGGAGCTGTTTTTT
TRBJ2-5 TRBV5-1 - - CASSLAIEQETQYF TGCGCCAGCAGCCTCGCGATCGAACAAGAGACCCAGTACTTC
TRBJ2-6 TRBV29-1 - - CSVEGGLGANVLTF TGCAGCGTTGAAGGCGGGTTGGGAGCCAACGTCCTGACTTTC
TRBJ2-2 TRBV21-1 - - CASSKDGGREGTGELFF TGTGCCAGCAGCAAAGATGGAGGTAGGGAGGGGACCGGGGAGCTGTTTTTT
TRBJ2-3 TRBV7-8 TRBD2 - CASATSGGVYSTDTQYF TGTGCCAGCGCGACTAGCGGGGGGGTCTATAGCACAGATACGCAGTATTTT
TRBJ2-1 TRBV10-2 TRBD2 - CASRGLAGGRDNEQFF TGCGCCAGCAGGGGACTAGCGGGGGGGAGGGACAATGAGCAGTTCTTC
TRBJ1-1 TRBV28 - - CASSPGAEAFF TGTGCCAGCAGTCCAGGGGCGGAAGCTTTCTTT
TRBJ2-3 TRBV4-2 TRBD2 - CASRSGGALDTQYF TGTGCCAGCAGGAGCGGGGGGGCCTTAGATACGCAGTATTTT
TRBJ1-1 TRBV6-5 - - CASGRGSGNTEAFF TGTGCCAGCGGTCGGGGGAGCGGGAACACTGAAGCTTTCTTT
TRBJ2-5 TRBV27 TRBD1 - CASRPLGQGRETQYF TGTGCCAGCAGGCCACTGGGACAGGGACGCGAGACCCAGTACTTC
TRBJ2-5 TRBV4-1 TRBD1 - CASSPGQGTAGATQYF TGCGCCAGCAGCCCAGGACAGGGGACAGCCGGGGCGACCCAGTACTTC
TRBJ2-7 TRBV11-3 - - CASSPGGSYEQYF TGTGCCAGCAGCCCCGGGGGTAGCTACGAGCAGTACTTC
TRBJ2-3 TRBV7-3 - - CASSSTTSTDTQYF TGTGCCAGCAGCAGCACGACTAGCACAGATACGCAGTATTTT
TRBJ1-4 TRBV19 TRBD1 - CASTLIQGEKLFF TGTGCCAGTACCCTAATACAGGGGGAAAAACTGTTTTTT
TRBJ2-3 TRBV2 - - CASSEGWVALSTDTQYF TGTGCCAGCAGTGAAGGATGGGTAGCTCTAAGCACAGATACGCAGTATTTT